This T cell receptor (beta chain) was sequenced for a study of T cell responses to AZD1222 COVID-19 vaccine. General study findings and limits: Spike-spanning, vaccine-associated CD4 TCRs were dominant at 160-218 and 743-854.

Sequencing used immunoSEQ multiplex PCR; TCRdb keeps in-frame clones, though not all of them. The table has about 120,000 clones, 80% to 95% seen once; the top ten hold roughly 7.9%. Concerning this clone itself: Its cognate antigen is unknown.

The receptor's source is an adult who received the AZD1222 COVID-19 vaccine. The specimen was peripheral blood, collected 28 days after the second AZD1222 dose.

CDR3 region: CASRPLGGYNEQFF. As DNA, the CDR3 is TGTGCCAGCAGACCCCTGGGGGGCTACAATGAGCAGTTCTTC. The chain combines TRBV6-5 with TRBJ2-1; D possibly corresponds to TRBD2 (6 bases). Germline CDR1 and CDR2: MNHEY and SVGAGI. Trimming removed 6 bases from V and 3 bases from J, with 12 bases in between. The CDR3 loop spans 14 amino acids.